These T cell receptor beta chains were read from a single sample in a study of blood T cell repertoires in COVID-19. The repertoire was sequenced with immunoSEQ multiplex PCR; TCRdb's copy has only in-frame clones and lacks some. The data contain 50,000 to 70,000 clones, approximately 70% of them singletons. Input material: PBMCs or T cells enriched from blood (not recorded which). The receptors were sampled from a woman aged 55 to 70 who had been exposed to COVID-19. Each CDR3 is given with its conserved first and last residue. The D gene is left open where the match is weak. Clone size is shown for a subset of rows, as once, few, many or a class of expanded clone.

abundance: few; len: 15; d_gene: TRBD1; v_gene: TRBV9; j_gene: TRBJ2-1; CDR3nt: TGTGCCAGCTCCGAACAGGGGTCGGCAGACAATGAGCAGTTCTTC; CDR3aa: CASSEQGSADNEQFF
abundance: NA; len: 16; d_gene: TRBD2; v_gene: TRBV4-1; j_gene: TRBJ2-3; CDR3nt: TGCGCCAGCAGCCCGGGACTAGCGGGGGTTCGGGATACGCAGTATTTT; CDR3aa: CASSPGLAGVRDTQYF
abundance: NA; len: 17; d_gene: TRBD2; v_gene: TRBV6-2/TRBV6-3; j_gene: TRBJ2-5; CDR3nt: TGTGCCAGCAGTTACCCTAGCGGGAGATGGGACCAAGAGACCCAGTACTTC; CDR3aa: CASSYPSGRWDQETQYF
abundance: NA; len: 17; d_gene: TRBD1; v_gene: TRBV30; j_gene: TRBJ1-4; CDR3nt: TGTGCCTGGGGATCGGGACAGGGTTATGGGGGATCGGAAAAACTGTTTTTT; CDR3aa: CAWGSGQGYGGSEKLFF
abundance: NA; len: 18; d_gene: NA; v_gene: TRBV21-1; j_gene: TRBJ2-7; CDR3nt: TGTGCCAGCAGCGGTCGGACCGGGACTAGCGGGAGCTCCTACGAGCAGTACTTC; CDR3aa: CASSGRTGTSGSSYEQYF
abundance: NA; len: 15; d_gene: NA; v_gene: TRBV21-1; j_gene: TRBJ2-5; CDR3nt: TGTGCCAGCAGCGTCCGGGACAGGGGGGCAGAGACCCAGTACTTC; CDR3aa: CASSVRDRGAETQYF
abundance: NA; len: 15; d_gene: TRBD2; v_gene: TRBV5-8; j_gene: TRBJ2-1; CDR3nt: TGTGCCAGCAGCTCCCGGCTAGCGGGGGCGAATGAGCAGTTCTTC; CDR3aa: CASSSRLAGANEQFF
abundance: NA; len: 18; d_gene: NA; v_gene: TRBV10-3; j_gene: TRBJ2-2; CDR3nt: TGTGCCATCAGTGACTCCCCGTCCTCAGGCGCGAACACCGGGGAGCTGTTTTTT; CDR3aa: CAISDSPSSGANTGELFF
abundance: NA; len: 15; d_gene: TRBD2; v_gene: TRBV6-6; j_gene: TRBJ2-3; CDR3nt: TGTGCCAGCAGTACCTCTCTAGCGGGGGAAGATACGCAGTATTTT; CDR3aa: CASSTSLAGEDTQYF
abundance: NA; len: 15; d_gene: NA; v_gene: TRBV5-4; j_gene: TRBJ1-1; CDR3nt: TGTGCCAGCAAGAAGGGGCAGAAGCTTGACACTGAAGCTTTCTTT; CDR3aa: CASKKGQKLDTEAFF
abundance: NA; len: 14; d_gene: NA; v_gene: TRBV5-8; j_gene: TRBJ1-5; CDR3nt: TGTGCCAGCAGACCCAGGGCTAGCAATCAGCCCCAGCATTTT; CDR3aa: CASRPRASNQPQHF
abundance: NA; len: 15; d_gene: TRBD1; v_gene: TRBV7-9; j_gene: TRBJ1-2; CDR3nt: TGTGCCAGCAGCTTAGACAGGGGGGAGGTGCGCGGCTACACCTTC; CDR3aa: CASSLDRGEVRGYTF
abundance: few; len: 14; d_gene: NA; v_gene: TRBV19; j_gene: TRBJ1-1; CDR3nt: TGTGCCAGTCTCTTCAGGCATGGGAACACTGAAGCTTTCTTT; CDR3aa: CASLFRHGNTEAFF
abundance: NA; len: 15; d_gene: TRBD1; v_gene: TRBV6-5; j_gene: TRBJ1-4; CDR3nt: TGTGCCAGCAGACAGGGCCAGGGGGCTAATGAAAAACTGTTTTTT; CDR3aa: CASRQGQGANEKLFF
abundance: few; len: 14; d_gene: TRBD2; v_gene: TRBV19; j_gene: TRBJ2-7; CDR3nt: TGTGCCAGTAGTTCCCGGGGGGGCCAGAACGAGCAGTACTTC; CDR3aa: CASSSRGGQNEQYF
abundance: NA; len: 14; d_gene: NA; v_gene: TRBV9; j_gene: TRBJ2-7; CDR3nt: TGTGCCAGCAGCGCGGCAGGGGGGTCGGACGAGCAGTACTTC; CDR3aa: CASSAAGGSDEQYF
abundance: NA; len: 15; d_gene: TRBD1; v_gene: TRBV2; j_gene: TRBJ1-4; CDR3nt: TGTGCCAGCAGTGAAGGGTCAGGGGGTGACGAAAAACTGTTTTTT; CDR3aa: CASSEGSGGDEKLFF
abundance: NA; len: 16; d_gene: NA; v_gene: TRBV5-5; j_gene: TRBJ1-2; CDR3nt: TGTGCCAGCAGCCGCGGACACTCGGAGCCCGCTCGAGGCTACACCTTC; CDR3aa: CASSRGHSEPARGYTF
abundance: NA; len: 13; d_gene: NA; v_gene: TRBV11-2; j_gene: TRBJ2-1; CDR3nt: TGTGCCAGCAGCTTAGAACCAGGGCCTCGGCAGTTCTTC; CDR3aa: CASSLEPGPRQFF
abundance: NA; len: 15; d_gene: TRBD2; v_gene: TRBV30; j_gene: TRBJ2-7; CDR3nt: TGTGCCTGGAGTGTACCCGGGACTAGCGGGGGCGAGCAGTACTTC; CDR3aa: CAWSVPGTSGGEQYF
abundance: NA; len: 18; d_gene: TRBD2; v_gene: TRBV11-3; j_gene: TRBJ2-5; CDR3nt: TGTGCCAGCAGCTTAGGGCTGCTAGCGGGGGGGCCCCAAGAGACCCAGTACTTC; CDR3aa: CASSLGLLAGGPQETQYF
abundance: NA; len: 15; d_gene: NA; v_gene: TRBV30; j_gene: TRBJ2-2; CDR3nt: TGTGCCTGGAGGGGCGGGAAGATTAACACCGGGGAGCTGTTTTTT; CDR3aa: CAWRGGKINTGELFF
abundance: NA; len: 14; d_gene: TRBD1; v_gene: TRBV19; j_gene: TRBJ2-7; CDR3nt: TGTGCCAGTACCCCTACAGGGGGCCTCTACGAGCAGTACTTC; CDR3aa: CASTPTGGLYEQYF
abundance: few; len: 14; d_gene: NA; v_gene: TRBV6-5; j_gene: TRBJ2-7; CDR3nt: TGTGCCAGCAGTTACGGGCGGGAATGGGGCGAGCAGTACTTC; CDR3aa: CASSYGREWGEQYF
abundance: many; len: 14; d_gene: NA; v_gene: TRBV7-2; j_gene: TRBJ2-7; CDR3nt: TGTGCCAGCAGCTTAGGGGCAGGCCGTTACGAGCAGTACTTC; CDR3aa: CASSLGAGRYEQYF
abundance: NA; len: 12; d_gene: TRBD1; v_gene: TRBV19; j_gene: TRBJ1-1; CDR3nt: TGTGCCACCACTGACAGGGTGACTGAAGCTTTCTTT; CDR3aa: CATTDRVTEAFF
abundance: NA; len: 17; d_gene: NA; v_gene: TRBV28; j_gene: TRBJ2-1; CDR3nt: TGTGCCAGACCGAGTATGGGGGCTAGCCAAGTACGCTATGAGCAGTTCTTC; CDR3aa: CARPSMGASQVRYEQFF